This T cell receptor (beta chain) was obtained from a study of vaccination effects on CD4 cells after COVID-19. Per germline, CDR1 SGHDN and CDR2 FVKESK. The CDR3 contains 16 residues. V dropped 0 bases and J dropped 8 bases, with 14 bases sitting between them. Viral peptide pools were used in the ViraFEST assay to expand antigen-specific CD4+ T cells, and sequencing came afterward. Following a 10-day culture, CD4+ T cells were purified. Nobody among the vaccine recipients had prior SARS-CoV-2 infection (nucleocapsid antibodies were negative). Of note for this clone: Antigen: not known.

Produced via immunoSEQ multiplex PCR; TCRdb's table is partial and in-frame only. The table records 25,000 to 35,000 clones, approximately 72% of them present only once. The receptor was isolated from a human donor who received a COVID-19 vaccine. V gene TRBV14 combines with J gene TRBJ1-6; possible D gene TRBD1, 5 bases. Sequencing used CD4+ T cells from PBMCs cultured with SARS-CoV-2 spike peptides, obtained before COVID-19 vaccination. In DNA, the CDR3 is TGTGCCAGCAGCCAAGAGTCATTCCAGGGTTATTCACCCCTCCACTTT. Its protein is CASSQESFQGYSPLHF.